This T cell receptor beta chain was recovered during a study of cytomegalovirus exposure and HLA in healthy donors. Study-wide results and caveats: In a later analysis, V- and J-gene trimming of beta chains associated with a DCLRE1C missense variant, replicated independently.

Trimming took off 2 bases at V and 9 bases at J, with 11 bases between the two ends. This CDR3 region has 14 residues. Germline V gives CDR1 MGHRA, CDR2 YSYEKL. The PCR contained 60 Vbeta and 13 Jbeta primers. TCRdb keeps only in-frame clones here, not all; method: immunoSEQ multiplex PCR. The table has 200,000 or so clones, approximately 78% seen once; the top ten hold 6.5%. In its sample, this clone was seen once. Its matching antigen is unknown. The chain is built from TRBV4-1 and TRBJ1-6, with D possibly TRBD1 on 5 matching bases. The receptor was isolated from a woman in her forties or fifties in good health and CMV-seropositive. Sequenced sample: PBMCs. CDR3 residues: CASSQTGGGSPLHF. As DNA, the CDR3 is TGCGCCAGCAGCCAAACCGGGGGAGGTTCACCCCTCCACTTT.